These 25 T cell receptor beta chains came from one sample sequenced in a study of CD8 T cells in Susac syndrome. Reverse transcription of roughly 0.5 to 1 ug RNA was carried out with random hexamers. TCRdb called the immunoSEQ multiplex PCR reads again in MiXCR, with one record for every CDR3 protein. The data hold approximately 100,000 distinct CDR3 sequences, with about nine tenths observed a single time. Sequences were obtained from CD4+ T cells from PBMCs. The source of these receptors is a human donor in good health.

The chain combines TRBV5-1 with TRBJ2-5, with a weak D call TRBD1 (5 bases). Germline CDR1 is SGHRS and CDR2 is YFSETQ. V lost 0 bases to trimming and J lost 2 bases, with 14 bases between them. The CDR3 consists of 16 residues. In DNA, the CDR3 is TGCGCCAGCAGCTTGGTTTCGGGCAGGGAACAAGAGACCCAGTACTTC. This codes for CASSLVSGREQETQYF. Variable domain in full (rest from reference TRBV5-1 and TRBJ2-5): KAGVTQTPRYLIKTRGQQVTLSCSPISGHRSVSWYQQTPGQGLQFLFEYFSETQRNKGNFPGRFSGRQFSNSRSEMNVSTLELGDSALYLCASSLVSGREQETQYFGPGTRLLVL.

J is TRBJ2-3 and V is TRBV20-1, with TRBD2 identical over 10 bases. There are 15 residues in the CDR3. J was trimmed by 6 bases and V by 4 bases; bases with no gene match: 10. Germline CDR1 and CDR2: DFQATT and SNEGSKA (reference sequence). The DNA for the CDR3 is TGCAGTGCTAAGCAGCGGGAGGGCCAGGGGGATACGCAGTATTTT. It is translated as CSAKQREGQGDTQYF.

CDR3 region: CASSVGGRQETQYF. DNA for the CDR3: TGCGCCAGCAGTGTCGGGGGAAGACAAGAGACCCAGTACTTC. The chain carries TRBV5-1 and TRBJ2-5; D perhaps matches TRBD2 (6 bases). This CDR3 comprises 14 residues. Germline-derived CDR1 and CDR2 are SGHRS and YFSETQ. Trimming cost V 5 bases and J 2 bases, with 13 bases left between them.

The chain uses TRBV6-1 and TRBJ1-5; D unresolved. Trimming stripped 9 bases from V and 0 bases from J, with 9 bases between. CDR3 length equals 13 residues. Germline V gene sequence: CDR1 MNHNS, CDR2 SASEGT. CDR3: CASMGISNQPQHF. CDR3 DNA sequence: TGTGCCAGTATGGGGATTAGCAATCAGCCCCAGCATTTT.

V is TRBV19 and J is TRBJ2-3; 11 bases map to TRBD2. The CDR3 is made up of 18 amino acids. Germline trimming cut 6 bases from V and 2 bases from J; bases unmatched to any gene: 13. Germline V CDR1 and CDR2: LNHDA, SQIVND (reference sequence). The CDR3, as DNA: TGTGCCAGTAGGACCGGGACTAGCGGAAATACTCCCACAGATACGCAGTATTTT. Translating gives CASRTGTSGNTPTDTQYF.

V usage is TRBV7-3 and J usage is TRBJ2-1; D perhaps matches TRBD2 (7 bases). This CDR3 has 17 amino acids. Germline loops: CDR1 SGHTA, CDR2 FQGTGA. Between the trimmed V and J ends, which lost 1 base and 2 bases, there was a span of 15 bases. The CDR3, as DNA: TGTGCCAGCAGCTTAATGGGGGCGGGAGTAACCTACAATGAGCAGTTCTTC. Protein sequence: CASSLMGAGVTYNEQFF. Variable domain in full (rest from reference TRBV7-3 and TRBJ2-1): GAGVSQTPSNKVTEKGKYVELRCDPISGHTALYWYRQSLGQGPEFLIYFQGTGAADDSGLPNDRFFAVRPEGSVSTLKIQRTERGDSAVYLCASSLMGAGVTYNEQFFGPGTRLTVL.

The rearrangement uses TRBV20-1 and TRBJ1-1, with D possibly matching TRBD1 (6 bases). The CDR3 has 13 amino acids. Per the germline V gene, CDR1 is DFQATT and CDR2 is SNEGSKA (reference sequence). V lost 6 bases and J lost 0, with 11 bases in between. The CDR3 loop is CSALTGMNTEAFF. As DNA, the CDR3 is TGCAGTGCACTTACAGGGATGAACACTGAAGCTTTCTTT.

V is TRBV12-3 or TRBV12-4 and J is TRBJ1-5; D gene ambiguous. The CDR3 length is 12 residues. With 9 bases removed from V and 3 bases from J, the gap between germline ends came to 9 bases. The CDR3 sequence: CASCLPNQPQHF. CDR3 DNA: TGTGCCAGTTGTCTTCCCAATCAGCCCCAGCATTTT.

V and J are TRBV7-8 and TRBJ1-4, with 11 bases that match TRBD1. Trimming at V came to 3 bases and at J to 8 bases, leaving 11 bases not matched to a gene. The V gene's germline CDR1 is SGHVS and CDR2 FQNEAQ. The CDR3 runs to 17 residues. The CDR3 loop is CASSFYLGQGGDEKLFF. Here the CDR3 DNA reads TGTGCCAGCAGCTTTTATTTGGGACAGGGGGGAGACGAAAAACTGTTTTTT. Filled out from reference TRBV7-8 and TRBJ1-4, the complete variable domain reads GAGVSQSPRYKVAKRGQDVALRCDPISGHVSLFWYQQALGQGPEFLTYFQNEAQLDKSGLPSDRFFAERPEGSVSTLKIQRTQQEDSAVYLCASSFYLGQGGDEKLFFGSGTQLSVL.

In its sample, this clonotype was seen a few times. The J gene is TRBJ2-7, the V gene TRBV7-8; a possible D gene is TRBD2 (5 bases). Germline lookup yields CDR1 SGHVS and CDR2 FQNEAQ. The V end lost 5 bases, the J end lost 5 bases, and 16 bases lay between the germline ends. This CDR3 region has 14 residues. CDR3 in DNA: TGTGCCAGCAGCGATCCCCGGGGTTCGCACGAGCAGTACTTC. It specifies CASSDPRGSHEQYF.

V and J are TRBV20-1 and TRBJ1-4, with TRBD1 identical over 8 bases. Germline assignment: CDR1 DFQATT and CDR2 SNEGSKA (reference sequence). V lost 3 bases and J lost 8; bases outside the gene matches: 2. The CDR3 is 12 amino acids. The CDR3 DNA reads TGCAGTGCTAGTCGGACAGGGGAAAAACTGTTTTTT. As protein: CSASRTGEKLFF.

The CDR3 sequence: CASGTGWALERRVAEAFF. CDR3 bases: TGTGCCAGCGGCACCGGTTGGGCCTTAGAGCGGCGGGTCGCTGAAGCTTTCTTT. V gene TRBV7-2 combines with J gene TRBJ1-1, with D unresolved. Germline CDR1 SGHTA, CDR2 FQGNSA. Trimming shortened V by 8 bases and J by 6 bases, and 31 bases separated the two germline ends. This CDR3 has 18 amino acids. Full variable domain (remainder filled in from reference TRBV7-2 and TRBJ1-1): GAGVSQSPSNKVTEKGKDVELRCDPISGHTALYWYRQSLGQGLEFLIYFQGNSAPDKSGLPSDRFSAERTGGSVSTLTIQRTQQEDSAVYLCASGTGWALERRVAEAFFGQGTRLTVV.

The chain links TRBV4-3 to TRBJ2-2; 10 nucleotides align to TRBD2. V was pared by 2 bases and J by 3 bases, with 6 bases of the junction left unmatched. This CDR3 comprises 17 residues. The V gene's germline CDR1 is LGHNA and CDR2 YSLEER. CDR3 protein: CASSQFLAGVDTGELFF. CDR3 sequence (DNA): TGCGCCAGCAGCCAATTTCTAGCGGGAGTCGACACCGGGGAGCTGTTTTTT.

The rearrangement links TRBV7-2 to TRBJ2-2, with a possible D match to TRBD2 (5 bases). CDR1 SGHTA and CDR2 FQGNSA come from the germline V gene. This CDR3 has 13 amino acids. Trimming left V 8 bases short and J 2 bases short, with 9 bases between. The CDR3 DNA reads as TGTGCCAGCCTCACTAGAAACACCGGGGAGCTGTTTTTT. Amino acid sequence: CASLTRNTGELFF.

V and J are TRBV27 and TRBJ1-2; 7 nucleotides align to TRBD1. The CDR3 sequence is 14 residues long. Germline CDR1 is MNHEY and CDR2 is SMNVEV (reference sequence). The V gene end was trimmed by 5 bases and the J gene end by 2 bases; junction bases not matched to a gene: 5. CDR3 sequence: CASSPRGQNYGYTF. The CDR3 DNA reads TGTGCCAGCAGTCCTCGGGGACAGAACTATGGCTACACCTTC.

The chain recombines TRBV24-1 with TRBJ1-4; no firm D call. The CDR3 sequence is 14 residues long. Trimming took 8 bases from V and 6 from J, leaving 15 bases between them. The germline gives CDR1 KGHDR, CDR2 SFDVKD. The CDR3 region is CATTYGPSDEKLFF. The CDR3 coding sequence is TGTGCCACCACTTACGGACCCTCGGATGAAAAACTGTTTTTT.

The V call is TRBV7-8, the J call TRBJ2-7; the match to TRBD1 covers 8 bases. The CDR3 totals 14 residues. The germline V gene encodes CDR1 SGHVS and CDR2 FQNEAQ. V shed 4 bases and J 5 bases; nucleotides not matched to a gene: 7. CDR3 nucleotides: TGTGCCAGCAGCTCAGGACAGGGTAACCACGAGCAGTACTTC. Translating it yields CASSSGQGNHEQYF.

The rearrangement uses TRBV19 and TRBJ1-4, with a possible D match to TRBD1 (6 bases). V was shortened by 6 bases and J by 8 bases, with 22 bases between the two germline ends. CDR1 is LNHDA and CDR2 is SQIVND in the germline V gene (reference sequence). The CDR3 is made up of 16 amino acids. CDR3 in amino acids: CASRGQRGATIEKLFF. Here the CDR3 DNA reads TGTGCCAGTAGAGGACAGAGGGGCGCTACGATCGAAAAACTGTTTTTT.

J is TRBJ1-5 and V is TRBV7-9; D is unclear. The CDR3 runs to 12 residues. Per the germline V gene, CDR1 is SEHNR and CDR2 is FQNEAQ (reference sequence). With 5 bases removed from V and 3 bases from J, the gap between germline ends came to 5 bases. The DNA of the CDR3 is TGTGCCAGCAGCCCGGACAATCAGCCCCAGCATTTT. Residues: CASSPDNQPQHF.

J is TRBJ2-1 and V is TRBV19; a weak D match, TRBD2 (5 bases). V gave up 3 bases and J gave up 6 bases, with 9 bases separating them. This CDR3 spans 13 amino acids. The germline CDR1 and CDR2 sequences are LNHDA and SQIVND (reference sequence). CDR3 amino acids: CASSMAGINEQFF. The CDR3 coding sequence is TGTGCCAGTAGTATGGCGGGTATCAATGAGCAGTTCTTC.

The chain links TRBV20-1 to TRBJ2-2; D may be TRBD1 or TRBD2 (6 bases each). V lost 7 bases and J lost 7, with 19 bases in between. Germline lookup yields CDR1 DFQATT and CDR2 SNEGSKA (reference sequence). This CDR3 is built from 14 residues. In DNA, the CDR3 is TGCAGTGTCCCAAGGGGGGCTTACGGCGGGGAGCTGTTTTTT. It specifies CSVPRGAYGGELFF.

J is TRBJ1-2 and V is TRBV2; D remains unclear. CDR1 is SNHLY, CDR2 FYNNEI, per germline. V lost 2 bases and J 0 bases, leaving 10 bases between the germline ends. The length of the CDR3 is 15 residues. DNA for the CDR3: TGTGCCAGCAGTGAAACCAGGTCGGCTAACTATGGCTACACCTTC. This encodes CASSETRSANYGYTF.

The chain carries TRBV5-6 and TRBJ1-2; a weak D match, TRBD1 (5 bases). Between the trimmed V and J ends, which lost 0 bases and 6 bases, there was a span of 21 bases. The CDR3 sequence is 17 residues long. Germline loops: CDR1 SGHDT, CDR2 YYEEEE. The CDR3 DNA follows: TGTGCCAGCAGCTTGGCCGGGGGGGAATGGATAGGTGATGGCTACACCTTC. It specifies CASSLAGGEWIGDGYTF.

This chain joins TRBV6-2 or TRBV6-3 and TRBJ2-7; 7 nucleotides match TRBD2. J lost 2 bases, V lost 5 bases, and 3 bases had no gene match. The germline gives CDR1 MNHEY, CDR2 SVGEGT. There are 13 residues in the CDR3. Here the CDR3 DNA reads TGTGCCAGCAGTGGCGGGGGAACCTACGAGCAGTACTTC. This gives the protein CASSGGGTYEQYF.

The chain carries TRBV20-1 and TRBJ1-1; D not resolved. Trimming took off 1 base at V and 7 bases at J, with 16 bases between the two ends. Germline V CDR1 and CDR2: DFQATT, SNEGSKA (reference sequence). The length of the CDR3 is 14 residues. CDR3 amino acids: CSARVALGRGEAFF. The DNA of the CDR3 is TGCAGTGCTAGAGTGGCGCTAGGTCGTGGTGAAGCTTTCTTT.